The clone carrying this T cell receptor beta chain was counted only a few times. This record belongs to a study of blood T cell repertoires in COVID-19. About the study: T cells, B-cell-depleted T cells, or PBMCs provided the cDNA or gDNA that served as material.

The CDR3 extends over 17 amino acids. V was clipped by 4 bases and J by 7 bases; unmatched bases: 11. Germline V gene lookup returns CDR1 PRHDT and CDR2 FYEKMQ (reference sequence). Repertoires were generated with immunoSEQ multiplex PCR, while TCRdb's copy carries only in-frame clones and drops some. This table has 300,000 to 450,000 clones, 85% appearing once. The receptor's source is a woman under 30 with acute or convalescent COVID-19. The sample comprised peripheral blood. V gene TRBV13 combines with J gene TRBJ2-2, with TRBD2 matching over 11 bases. The CDR3 nucleotides are TGTGCCAGCAGCTCGGCCGGGACTAGCGGACCGGACGGGGAGCTGTTTTTT. The encoded protein is CASSSAGTSGPDGELFF. The variable domain in full, completed from reference TRBV13 and TRBJ2-2, reads AAGVIQSPRHLIKEKRETATLKCYPIPRHDTVYWYQQGPGQDPQFLISFYEKMQSDKGSIPDRFSAQQFSDYHSELNMSSLELGDSALYFCASSSAGTSGPDGELFFGEGSRLTVL.